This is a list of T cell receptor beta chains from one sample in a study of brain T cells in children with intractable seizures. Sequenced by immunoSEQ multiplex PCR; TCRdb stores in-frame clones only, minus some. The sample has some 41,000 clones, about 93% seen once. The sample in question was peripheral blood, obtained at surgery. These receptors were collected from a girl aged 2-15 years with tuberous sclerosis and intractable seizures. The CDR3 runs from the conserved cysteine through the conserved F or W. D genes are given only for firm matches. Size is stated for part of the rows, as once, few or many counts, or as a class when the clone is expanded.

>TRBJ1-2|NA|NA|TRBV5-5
TGTGCCAGCAGCTTGGTGGCGGACAGCTATGGCTACACCTTC
CASSLVADSYGYTF
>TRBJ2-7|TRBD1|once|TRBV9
TGTGCCAGCAGCGTAGGGACAGGGGTCGAGCAGTACTTC
CASSVGTGVEQYF
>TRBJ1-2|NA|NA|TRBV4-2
TGTGCCAGCAGCCAAGACAGGGATTTTAACTATGGCTACACCTTC
CASSQDRDFNYGYTF
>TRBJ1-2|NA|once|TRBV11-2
TGTGCCAGCAGCTTGACAGGCGAATATGGCTACACCTTC
CASSLTGEYGYTF
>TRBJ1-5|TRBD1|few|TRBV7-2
TGTGCCAGCAGCTGGGGACAGGGGACGCAGCCCCAGCATTTT
CASSWGQGTQPQHF
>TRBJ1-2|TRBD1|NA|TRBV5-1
TGCGCCAGCAGCCCCGGGACAGGCGGGGACTATGGCTACACCTTC
CASSPGTGGDYGYTF
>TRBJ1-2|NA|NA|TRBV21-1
TGTGCCAGCAGCAAAGCTAAGGTCGACTATGGCTACACCTTC
CASSKAKVDYGYTF
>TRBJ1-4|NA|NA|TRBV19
TGTGCCAGTCGGCGTTTTGAAAAACTGTTTTTT
CASRRFEKLFF
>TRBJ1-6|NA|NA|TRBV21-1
TGTGCCAGCAGCAAAGCGCTAGGGGACAGTGTATTGAATAATTCACCCCTCCACTTT
CASSKALGDSVLNNSPLHF
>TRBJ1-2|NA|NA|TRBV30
TGTGCCTGGAGTGTAGCCAGGTTCTATGGCTACACCTTC
CAWSVARFYGYTF
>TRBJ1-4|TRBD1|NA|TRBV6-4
TGTGCCAGCAGTGACTCGAGGGGGCGCGGGGAAAAACTGTTTTTT
CASSDSRGRGEKLFF
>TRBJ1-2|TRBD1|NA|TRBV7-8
TGTGCCAGCAGCTTAGCATTTCCCGGGACAGGGGATTATGGCTACACCTTC
CASSLAFPGTGDYGYTF
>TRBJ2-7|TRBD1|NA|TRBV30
TGTGCCTGGAGTGGCCGTGGGACAGGGAACGTCGAGCAGTACTTC
CAWSGRGTGNVEQYF
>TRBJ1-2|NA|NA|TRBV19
TGTGCCAGTAGCCCGACCATCTATGGCTACACCTTC
CASSPTIYGYTF
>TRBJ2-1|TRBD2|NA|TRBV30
TGTGCCTGGAGAAAGGGACTAATCTACAATGAGCAGTTCTTC
CAWRKGLIYNEQFF
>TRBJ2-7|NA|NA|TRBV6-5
TGTGCCAGCAGTTACAGACTTTCCTACGAGCAGTACTTC
CASSYRLSYEQYF
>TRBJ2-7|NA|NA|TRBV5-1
TGCGCCAGCAGCTTGACGGTCGGGGCATACGAGCAGTACTTC
CASSLTVGAYEQYF
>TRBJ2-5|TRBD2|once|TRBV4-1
TGCGCCAGCAGCCAATACCCAGCGGGGCTGCGGGAGACCCAGTACTTC
CASSQYPAGLRETQYF
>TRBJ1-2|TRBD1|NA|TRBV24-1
TGTGCCACCAGTGAGTCCGGGACAGCTAACTATGGCTACACCTTC
CATSESGTANYGYTF
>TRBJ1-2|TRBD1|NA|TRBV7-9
TGTGCCAGCAGCTTCGAGGACAGGGGCTATGGCTACACCTTC
CASSFEDRGYGYTF